The T cell receptor beta chain under discussion was sequenced for a study of blood T cells in healthy people across ages. As regards this clonotype: Its antigen is currently unknown.

The authors ran a second PCR of roughly 6 to 12 cycles using a sample-barcoded 5' primer and a J-beta primer mix. Every cDNA molecule bore a tag from a template-switch adaptor containing 12 random nucleotides. Every sample gave at least 3 million paired-end reads containing CDR3. TCRdb reanalysed the 5' RACE reads using MiXCR and keeps one entry per CDR3 protein. Found here are 1.5 million to 2 million distinct CDR3 sequences, 39% of them singletons; the top ten hold more than 20%. Study-level findings and limits: Long-lived donors had more naive CD4+ cells and higher diversity than aged donors.

The sequence came from a human donor in good health. Input material: blood.

The CDR3, as DNA: TGCAGCGTCCTCCGGGACAGACAACAAGAGACCCAGTACTTC. It codes for CSVLRDRQQETQYF. The chain links TRBV29-1 to TRBJ2-5, with 7 bases identical to TRBD1. CDR3 length: 14 amino acids. The junction had 9 bases not matched to a gene; V was cut back by 6 bases and J by 2 bases. Germline CDR1 and CDR2: SQVTM and ANQGSEA. The complete variable domain, with remaining parts taken from reference TRBV29-1 and TRBJ2-5, reads SAVISQKPSRDICQRGTSLTIQCQVDSQVTMMFWYRQQPGQSLTLIATANQGSEATYESGFVIDKFPISRPNLTFSTLTVSNMSPEDSSIYLCSVLRDRQQETQYFGPGTRLLVL.